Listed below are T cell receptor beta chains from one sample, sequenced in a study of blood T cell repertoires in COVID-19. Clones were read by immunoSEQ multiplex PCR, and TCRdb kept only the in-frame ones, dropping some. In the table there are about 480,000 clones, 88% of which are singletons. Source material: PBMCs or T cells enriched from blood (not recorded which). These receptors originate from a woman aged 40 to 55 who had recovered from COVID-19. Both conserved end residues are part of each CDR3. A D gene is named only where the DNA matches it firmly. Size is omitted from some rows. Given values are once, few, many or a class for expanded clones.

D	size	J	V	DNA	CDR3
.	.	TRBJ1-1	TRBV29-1	TGCAGCGTTGAAGGCAGGGCGAACACTGAAGCTTTCTTT	CSVEGRANTEAFF
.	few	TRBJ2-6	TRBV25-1	TGTGCCAGCAGTGGGGGCTCAGGGGCCAACGTCCTGACTTTC	CASSGGSGANVLTF
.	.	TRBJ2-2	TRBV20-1	TGCAGTGCTAGTCGTCAGGCGAACACCGGGGAGCTGTTTTTT	CSASRQANTGELFF
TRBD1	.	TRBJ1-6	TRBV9	TGTGCCAGCAGCGTAGAGACAGGGGAAAATTCACCCCTCCACTTT	CASSVETGENSPLHF
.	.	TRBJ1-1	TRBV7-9	TGTGCCAGCAGCTTAATAAAGCGTAACACTGAAGCTTTCTTT	CASSLIKRNTEAFF
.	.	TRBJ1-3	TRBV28	TGTGCCACCCTTGGGGGGGGCTCTGGAAACACCATATATTTT	CATLGGGSGNTIYF
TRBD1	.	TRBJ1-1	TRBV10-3	TGTGCCATCAGTGAGCAACCGGGACAGGGCACTGAAGCTTTCTTT	CAISEQPGQGTEAFF
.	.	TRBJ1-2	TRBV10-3	TGTGCCATCTCTAGCGGACAGAACTATGGCTACACCTTC	CAISSGQNYGYTF
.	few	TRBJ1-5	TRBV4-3	TGCGCCAGCAGCCAAGAACGGGAACAGCCCCAGCATTTT	CASSQEREQPQHF
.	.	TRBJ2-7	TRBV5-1	TGCGCCAGCAGCCCCACCTACGAGCAGTACTTC	CASSPTYEQYF
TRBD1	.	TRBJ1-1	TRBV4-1	TGCGCCAGCAGCCAAGAGAGGGCAGGGGGAACTGAAGCTTTCTTT	CASSQERAGGTEAFF
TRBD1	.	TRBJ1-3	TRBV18	TGTGCCAGCTCCGGGACAGGCGGAAACACCATATATTTT	CASSGTGGNTIYF
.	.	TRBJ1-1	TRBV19	TGTGCCAGTAGTATACGGGGGAGTGACACTGAAGCTTTCTTT	CASSIRGSDTEAFF
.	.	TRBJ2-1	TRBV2	TGTGCCAGCAGTATTGGACGGGATTCCTACAATGAGCAGTTCTTC	CASSIGRDSYNEQFF
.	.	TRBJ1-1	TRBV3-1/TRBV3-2	TGTGCCAGCAGCCAAGGACCTGGGGGGGCTGAAGCTTTCTTT	CASSQGPGGAEAFF